The clone carrying this T cell receptor (beta chain) has more than one count but fewer than ten. This entry comes from a study of blood T cell repertoires in COVID-19. The junction had 3 bases not matched to a gene; V was cut back by 4 bases and J by 3 bases. This CDR3 region has 13 residues. The germline V gene has CDR1 SQVTM and CDR2 ANQGSEA. The protocol was immunoSEQ multiplex PCR, while the TCRdb copy is restricted to in-frame clones and leaves out a portion. The sample includes around 130,000 clones, about 85% of them seen just once. The material sequenced was peripheral blood. The chain uses TRBV29-1 and TRBJ1-1; 9 positions agree with TRBD1. This clonotype was obtained from a man in his sixties with acute or convalescent COVID-19. CDR3 amino acids: CSVGRDRDTEAFF. The CDR3 nucleotides read TGCAGCGTTGGGAGGGACAGGGACACTGAAGCTTTCTTT.